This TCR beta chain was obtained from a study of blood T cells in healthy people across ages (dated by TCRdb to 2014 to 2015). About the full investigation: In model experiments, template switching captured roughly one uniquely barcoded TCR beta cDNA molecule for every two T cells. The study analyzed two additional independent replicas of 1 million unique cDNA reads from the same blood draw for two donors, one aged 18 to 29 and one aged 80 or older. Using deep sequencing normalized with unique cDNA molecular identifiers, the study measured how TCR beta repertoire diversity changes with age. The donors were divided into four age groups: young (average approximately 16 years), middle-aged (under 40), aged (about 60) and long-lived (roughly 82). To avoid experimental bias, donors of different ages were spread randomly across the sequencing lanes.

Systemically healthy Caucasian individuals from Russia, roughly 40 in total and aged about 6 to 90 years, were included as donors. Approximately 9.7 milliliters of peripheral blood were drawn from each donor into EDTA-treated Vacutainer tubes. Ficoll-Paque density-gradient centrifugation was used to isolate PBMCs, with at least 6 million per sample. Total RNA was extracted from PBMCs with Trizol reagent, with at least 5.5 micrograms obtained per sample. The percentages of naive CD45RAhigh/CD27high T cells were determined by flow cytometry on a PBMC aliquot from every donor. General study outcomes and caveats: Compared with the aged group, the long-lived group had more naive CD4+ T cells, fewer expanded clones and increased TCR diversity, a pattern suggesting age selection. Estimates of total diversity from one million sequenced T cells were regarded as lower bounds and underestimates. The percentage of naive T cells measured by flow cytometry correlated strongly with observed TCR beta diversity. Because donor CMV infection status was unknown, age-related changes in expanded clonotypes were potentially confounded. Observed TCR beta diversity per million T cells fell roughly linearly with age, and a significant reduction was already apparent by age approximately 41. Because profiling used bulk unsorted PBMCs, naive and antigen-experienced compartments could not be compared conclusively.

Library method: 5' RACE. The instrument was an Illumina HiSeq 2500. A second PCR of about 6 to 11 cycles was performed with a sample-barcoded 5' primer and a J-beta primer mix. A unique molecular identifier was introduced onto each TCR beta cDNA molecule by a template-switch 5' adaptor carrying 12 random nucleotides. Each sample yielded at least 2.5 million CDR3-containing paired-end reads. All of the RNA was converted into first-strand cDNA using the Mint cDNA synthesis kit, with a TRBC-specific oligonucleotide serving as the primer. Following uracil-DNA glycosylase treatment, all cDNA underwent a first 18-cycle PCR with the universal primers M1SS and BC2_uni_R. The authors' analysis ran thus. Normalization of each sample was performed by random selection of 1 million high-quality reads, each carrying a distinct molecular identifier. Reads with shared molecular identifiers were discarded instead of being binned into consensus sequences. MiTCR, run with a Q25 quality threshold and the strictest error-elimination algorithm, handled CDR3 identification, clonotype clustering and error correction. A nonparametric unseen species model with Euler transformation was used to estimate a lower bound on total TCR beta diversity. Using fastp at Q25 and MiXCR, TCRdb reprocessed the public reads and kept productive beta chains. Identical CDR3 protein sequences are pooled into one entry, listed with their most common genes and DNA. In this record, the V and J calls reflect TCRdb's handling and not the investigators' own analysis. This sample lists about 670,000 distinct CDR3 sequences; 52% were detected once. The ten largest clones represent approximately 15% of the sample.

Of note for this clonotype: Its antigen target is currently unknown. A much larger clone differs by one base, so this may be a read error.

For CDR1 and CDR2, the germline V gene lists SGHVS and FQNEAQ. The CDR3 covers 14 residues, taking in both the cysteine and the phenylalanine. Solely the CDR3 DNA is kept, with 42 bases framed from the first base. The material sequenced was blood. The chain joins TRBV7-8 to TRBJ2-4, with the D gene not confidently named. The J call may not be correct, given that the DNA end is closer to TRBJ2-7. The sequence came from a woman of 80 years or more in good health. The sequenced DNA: TGTGCCAGCGCGACGGGCTATAACTCCTACGAGCAGTACTTC. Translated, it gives CASATGYNSYEQYF.